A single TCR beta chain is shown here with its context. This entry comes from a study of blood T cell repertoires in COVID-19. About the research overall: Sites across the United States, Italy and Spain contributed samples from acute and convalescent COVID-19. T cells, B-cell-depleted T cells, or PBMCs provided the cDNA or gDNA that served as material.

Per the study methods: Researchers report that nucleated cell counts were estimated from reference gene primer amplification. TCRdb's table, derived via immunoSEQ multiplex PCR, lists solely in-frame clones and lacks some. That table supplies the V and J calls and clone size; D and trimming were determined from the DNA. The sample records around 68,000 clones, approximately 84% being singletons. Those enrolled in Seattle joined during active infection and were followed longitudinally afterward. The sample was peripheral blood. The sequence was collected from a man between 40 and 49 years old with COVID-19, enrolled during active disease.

This chain's CDR3 is CASSHSGVYNEQFF. In nucleotides, the CDR3 is TGTGCCAGCAGCCATAGCGGGGTTTACAATGAGCAGTTCTTC. The chain combines TRBV9 with TRBJ2-1, with 8 nucleotides matching TRBD2. Trimming cost V 4 bases and J 4 bases; bases outside gene matches: 4. Germline V gene data show CDR1 as SGDLS and CDR2 as YYNGEE. The CDR3 loop spans 14 amino acids.